This is a list of T cell receptor beta chains from one sample in a study of T cells in Graves' hyperthyroidism and ophthalmopathy. TCRdb re-called the multiplex PCR reads with MiXCR, one entry per CDR3 protein. The sample carries about 250,000 distinct CDR3 sequences, 24% recorded once. Sequences were obtained from blood. The receptors were gathered from a middle-aged woman with Graves' ophthalmopathy. The conserved cysteine and the conserved F or W are not part of the CDR3 here.

>10|TRBV29-1
SVEVAGTEAF
>13|TRBV5-1
ASRPGGTGGYEQY
>11|TRBV6-4
ASSDSLRLEAF
>13|TRBV7-2
ASSLARTLVHEQY
>13|TRBV6-5
ASRRDRLSNQPQH
>15|TRBV5-5
ASTTRFREGVQETQY
>10|TRBV7-9
ASSTGSRPQH
>14|TRBV30
AWSVRLYVSGNTIY
>11|TRBV6-1
ASSRGPGDEQY
>13|TRBV7-9
ASSPTTGIPYEQY
>14|TRBV9
ASSVGAGVMNTEAF
>11|TRBV5-1
ASSLGGVTEAF
>12|TRBV20-1
SARGVSSYNEQF
>12|TRBV25-1
ASRDDRGSYGYT
>11|TRBV28
ASTQQGFDEQY
>12|TRBV19
ASTPEISSYEQY
>14|TRBV20-1
SARVDRGLGSVEQY
>13|TRBV4-1
ASNQVGRRNQPQH
>12|TRBV12-3/TRBV12-4
ASTPGQSSYEQY
>12|TRBV12-3/TRBV12-4
ASRSTWGGTEAF
>13|TRBV28
ASRRTGVLAGELF
>11|TRBV20-1
SARDSQKETQY
>11|TRBV6-5
ASSLAVSYEQY
>14|TRBV4-1
ASSQVPGLDGETQY
>13|TRBV4-1
ASSQRQTLQETQY
>15|TRBV5-1
ASSLPSGGRAYYEQY
>9|TRBV2
ASSTGYGYT
>13|TRBV6-2/TRBV6-3
ASSITGGGSYEQY